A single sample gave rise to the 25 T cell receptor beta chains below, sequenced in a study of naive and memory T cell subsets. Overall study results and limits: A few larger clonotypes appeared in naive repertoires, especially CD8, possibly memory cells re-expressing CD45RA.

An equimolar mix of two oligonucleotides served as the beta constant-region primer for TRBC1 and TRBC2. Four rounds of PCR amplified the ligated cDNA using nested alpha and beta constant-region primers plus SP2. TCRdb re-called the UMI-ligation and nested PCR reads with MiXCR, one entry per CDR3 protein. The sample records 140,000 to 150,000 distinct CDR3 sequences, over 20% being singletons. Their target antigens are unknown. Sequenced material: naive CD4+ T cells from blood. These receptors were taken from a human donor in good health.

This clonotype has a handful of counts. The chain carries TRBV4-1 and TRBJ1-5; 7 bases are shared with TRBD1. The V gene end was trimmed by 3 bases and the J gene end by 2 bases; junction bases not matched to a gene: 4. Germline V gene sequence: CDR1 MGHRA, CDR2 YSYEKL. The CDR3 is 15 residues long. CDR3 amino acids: CASSHADRGNQPQHF. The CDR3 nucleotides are TGCGCCAGCAGCCATGCTGACAGGGGCAATCAGCCCCAGCATTTT.

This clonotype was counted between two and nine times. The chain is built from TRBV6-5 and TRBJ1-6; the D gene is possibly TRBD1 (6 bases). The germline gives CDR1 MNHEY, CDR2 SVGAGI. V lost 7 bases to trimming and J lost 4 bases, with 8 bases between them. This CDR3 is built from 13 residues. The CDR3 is CASKGGYNSPLHF. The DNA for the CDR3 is TGTGCCAGCAAGGGGGGATATAATTCACCCCTCCACTTT.

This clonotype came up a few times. The CDR3 here is CASSDGLAGVYNEQFF. The CDR3 DNA is TGTGCCAGCAGTGACGGACTAGCGGGAGTGTACAATGAGCAGTTCTTC. This chain links TRBV6-1 with TRBJ2-1; TRBD2 aligns across 13 bases. Germline V CDR1 and CDR2: MNHNS, SASEGT. V gave up 3 bases and J gave up 4 bases; unmatched junction bases: 3. The CDR3 has 16 residues.

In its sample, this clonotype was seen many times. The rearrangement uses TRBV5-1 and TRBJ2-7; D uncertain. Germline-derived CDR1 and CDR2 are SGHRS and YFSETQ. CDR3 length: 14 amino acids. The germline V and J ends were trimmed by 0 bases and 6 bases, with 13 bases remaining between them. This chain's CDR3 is CASSLVVGVSEQYF. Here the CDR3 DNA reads TGCGCCAGCAGCTTGGTAGTGGGCGTGAGCGAGCAGTACTTC. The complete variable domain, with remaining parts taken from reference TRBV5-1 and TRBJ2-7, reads KAGVTQTPRYLIKTRGQQVTLSCSPISGHRSVSWYQQTPGQGLQFLFEYFSETQRNKGNFPGRFSGRQFSNSRSEMNVSTLELGDSALYLCASSLVVGVSEQYFGPGTRLTVT.

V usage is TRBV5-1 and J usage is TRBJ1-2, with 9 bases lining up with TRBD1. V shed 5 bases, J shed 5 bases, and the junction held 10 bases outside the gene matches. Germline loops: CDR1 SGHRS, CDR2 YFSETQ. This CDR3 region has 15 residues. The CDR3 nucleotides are TGCGCCAGCAGACAAACTACAGGGGGCGCTTATGGCTACACCTTC. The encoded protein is CASRQTTGGAYGYTF. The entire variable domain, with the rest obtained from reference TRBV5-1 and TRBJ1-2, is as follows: KAGVTQTPRYLIKTRGQQVTLSCSPISGHRSVSWYQQTPGQGLQFLFEYFSETQRNKGNFPGRFSGRQFSNSRSEMNVSTLELGDSALYLCASRQTTGGAYGYTFGSGTRLTVV.

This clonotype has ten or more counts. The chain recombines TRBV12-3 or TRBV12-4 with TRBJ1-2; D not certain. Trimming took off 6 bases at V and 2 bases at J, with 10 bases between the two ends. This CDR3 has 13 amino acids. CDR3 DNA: TGTGCCAGCAGCACACAGAAAAACTATGGCTACACCTTC. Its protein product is CASSTQKNYGYTF.

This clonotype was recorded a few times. The CDR3 here is CSAQWNYGYTF. In DNA form, the CDR3 reads TGCAGTGCCCAATGGAACTATGGCTACACCTTC. The rearrangement joins TRBV20-1 to TRBJ1-2; no definite D call. The CDR3 is 11 amino acids. V lost 6 bases, J lost 2 bases, and 7 bases lay in between. Germline V gene data show CDR1 as DFQATT and CDR2 as SNEGSKA (reference sequence).

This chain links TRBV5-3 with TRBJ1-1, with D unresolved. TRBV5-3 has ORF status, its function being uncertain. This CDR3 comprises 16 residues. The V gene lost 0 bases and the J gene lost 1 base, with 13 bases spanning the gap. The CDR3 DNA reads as TGTGCCAGAAGCTTGGTTAGGGAAATTTCGAACACTGAAGCTTTCTTT. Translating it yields CARSLVREISNTEAFF.

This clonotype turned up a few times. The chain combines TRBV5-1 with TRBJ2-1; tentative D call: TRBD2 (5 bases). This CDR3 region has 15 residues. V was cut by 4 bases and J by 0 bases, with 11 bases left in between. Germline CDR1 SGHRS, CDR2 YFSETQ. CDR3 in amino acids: CASSPGLFSYNEQFF. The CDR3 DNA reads TGCGCCAGCAGCCCCGGACTGTTCTCCTACAATGAGCAGTTCTTC.

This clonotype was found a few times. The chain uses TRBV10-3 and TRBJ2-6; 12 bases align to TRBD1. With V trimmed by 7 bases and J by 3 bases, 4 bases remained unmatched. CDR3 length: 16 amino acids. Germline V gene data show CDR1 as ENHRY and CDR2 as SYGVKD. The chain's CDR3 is CAIKGQGALGANVLTF. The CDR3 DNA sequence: TGTGCCATCAAGGGACAGGGGGCGCTTGGGGCCAACGTCCTGACTTTC.

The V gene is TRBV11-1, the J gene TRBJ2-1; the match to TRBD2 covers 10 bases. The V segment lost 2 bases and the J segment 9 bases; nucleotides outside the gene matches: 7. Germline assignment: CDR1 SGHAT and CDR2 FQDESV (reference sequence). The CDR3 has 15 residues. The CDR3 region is CASSLKAGGPSEQFF. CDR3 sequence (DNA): TGTGCCAGCAGCTTAAAAGCGGGAGGGCCAAGTGAGCAGTTCTTC.

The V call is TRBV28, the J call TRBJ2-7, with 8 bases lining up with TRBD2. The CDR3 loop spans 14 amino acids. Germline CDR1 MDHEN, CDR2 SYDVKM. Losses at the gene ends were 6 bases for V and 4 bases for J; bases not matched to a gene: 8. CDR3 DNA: TGTGCCAGCAGCGAAGCGGGAGAGCCGTACGAGCAGTACTTC. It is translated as CASSEAGEPYEQYF.

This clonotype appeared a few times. CDR3 region: CATARTPPTSVDTGELFF. For the CDR3, the DNA is TGTGCCACCGCCCGAACCCCCCCGACTAGCGTCGACACCGGGGAGCTGTTTTTT. This chain connects TRBV15 to TRBJ2-2; the match to TRBD2 covers 8 bases. Germline V lookup: CDR1 LNHNV, CDR2 YYDKDF (reference sequence). This CDR3 spans 18 amino acids. V trimming: 8 bases; J trimming: 3 bases; junction bases outside the gene matches: 17. Drawing the rest from reference TRBV15 and TRBJ2-2, the complete variable domain is DAMVIQNPRYQVTQFGKPVTLSCSQTLNHNVMYWYQQKSSQAPKLLFHYYDKDFNNEADTPDNFQSRRPNTSFCFLDIRSPGLGDTAMYLCATARTPPTSVDTGELFFGEGSRLTVL.

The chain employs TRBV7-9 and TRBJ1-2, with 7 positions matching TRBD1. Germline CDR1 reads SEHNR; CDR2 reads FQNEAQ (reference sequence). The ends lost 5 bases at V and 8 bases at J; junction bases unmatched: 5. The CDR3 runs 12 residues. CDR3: CASSPTGSGYTF. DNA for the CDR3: TGTGCCAGCAGCCCGACAGGGAGCGGCTACACCTTC.

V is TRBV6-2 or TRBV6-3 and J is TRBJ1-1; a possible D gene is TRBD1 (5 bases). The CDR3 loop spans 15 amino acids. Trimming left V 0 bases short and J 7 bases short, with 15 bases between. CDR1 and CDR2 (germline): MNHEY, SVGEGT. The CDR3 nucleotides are TGTGCCAGCAGTTACTCAACAGGACCCCTGGATGAAGCTTTCTTT. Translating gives CASSYSTGPLDEAFF.

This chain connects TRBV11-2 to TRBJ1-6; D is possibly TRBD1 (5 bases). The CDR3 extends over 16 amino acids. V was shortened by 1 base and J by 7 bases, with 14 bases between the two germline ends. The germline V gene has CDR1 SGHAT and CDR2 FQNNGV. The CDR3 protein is CASSLGEGWGNSPLHF. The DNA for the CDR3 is TGTGCCAGCAGCTTAGGAGAAGGATGGGGGAATTCACCCCTCCACTTT.

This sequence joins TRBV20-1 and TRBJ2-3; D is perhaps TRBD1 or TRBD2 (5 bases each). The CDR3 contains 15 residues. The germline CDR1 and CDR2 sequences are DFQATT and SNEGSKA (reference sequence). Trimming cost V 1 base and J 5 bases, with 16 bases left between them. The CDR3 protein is CSARGKRTRQDTQYF. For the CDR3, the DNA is TGCAGTGCTAGAGGGAAGCGGACAAGGCAAGATACGCAGTATTTT.

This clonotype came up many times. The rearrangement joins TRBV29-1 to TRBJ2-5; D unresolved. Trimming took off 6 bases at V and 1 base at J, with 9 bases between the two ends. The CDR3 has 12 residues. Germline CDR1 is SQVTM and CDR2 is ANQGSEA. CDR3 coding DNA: TGCAGCGTGAGGCCTCTCCAAGAGACCCAGTACTTC. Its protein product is CSVRPLQETQYF.

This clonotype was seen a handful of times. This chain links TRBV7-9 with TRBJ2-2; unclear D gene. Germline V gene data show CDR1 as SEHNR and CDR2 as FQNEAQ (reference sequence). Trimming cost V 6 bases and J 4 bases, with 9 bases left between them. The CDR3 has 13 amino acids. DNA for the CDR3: TGTGCCAGCAGACGAGACCCCACCGGGGAGCTGTTTTTT. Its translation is CASRRDPTGELFF.

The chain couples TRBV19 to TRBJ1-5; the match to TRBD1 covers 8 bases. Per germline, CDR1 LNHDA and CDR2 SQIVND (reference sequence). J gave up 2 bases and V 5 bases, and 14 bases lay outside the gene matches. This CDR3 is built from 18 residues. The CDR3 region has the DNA TGTGCCAGTAGTCGACCTGCTCACGGACAGGGTGGCAATCAGCCCCAGCATTTT. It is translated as CASSRPAHGQGGNQPQHF.

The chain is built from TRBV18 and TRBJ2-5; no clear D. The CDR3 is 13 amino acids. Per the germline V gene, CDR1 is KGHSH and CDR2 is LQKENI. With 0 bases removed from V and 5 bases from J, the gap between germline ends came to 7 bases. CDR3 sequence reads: CASSPPGLETQYF. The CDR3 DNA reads TGTGCCAGCTCACCACCGGGTTTGGAGACCCAGTACTTC.

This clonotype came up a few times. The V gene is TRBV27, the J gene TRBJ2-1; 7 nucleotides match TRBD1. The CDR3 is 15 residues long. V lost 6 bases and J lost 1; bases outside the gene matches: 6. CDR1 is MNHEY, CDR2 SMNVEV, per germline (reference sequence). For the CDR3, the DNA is TGTGCCAGCAGGGGGCACAGGGGTTCCTACAATGAGCAGTTCTTC. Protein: CASRGHRGSYNEQFF.

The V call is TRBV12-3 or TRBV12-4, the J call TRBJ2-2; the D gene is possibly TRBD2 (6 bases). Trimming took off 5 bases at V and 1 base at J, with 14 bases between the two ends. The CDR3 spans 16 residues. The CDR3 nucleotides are TGTGCCAGCAGTCCAGCGGGCAGCGTGAACACCGGGGAGCTGTTTTTT. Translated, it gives CASSPAGSVNTGELFF.

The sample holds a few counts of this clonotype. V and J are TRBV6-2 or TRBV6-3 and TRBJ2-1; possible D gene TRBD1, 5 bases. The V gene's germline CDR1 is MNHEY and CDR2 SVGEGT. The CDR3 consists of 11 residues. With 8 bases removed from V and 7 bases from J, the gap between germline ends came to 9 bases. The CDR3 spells CASWNRNEQFF. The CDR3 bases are TGTGCCAGCTGGAACAGGAATGAGCAGTTCTTC.

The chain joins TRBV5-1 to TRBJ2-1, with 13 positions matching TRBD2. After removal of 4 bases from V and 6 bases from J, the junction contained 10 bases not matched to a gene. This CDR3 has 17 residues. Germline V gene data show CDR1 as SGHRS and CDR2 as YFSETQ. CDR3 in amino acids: CASSPPLLAGGSNEQFF. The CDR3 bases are TGCGCCAGCAGCCCACCGTTACTAGCGGGAGGGAGCAATGAGCAGTTCTTC. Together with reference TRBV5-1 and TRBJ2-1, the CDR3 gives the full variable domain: KAGVTQTPRYLIKTRGQQVTLSCSPISGHRSVSWYQQTPGQGLQFLFEYFSETQRNKGNFPGRFSGRQFSNSRSEMNVSTLELGDSALYLCASSPPLLAGGSNEQFFGPGTRLTVL.